The 25 T cell receptor beta chains in this list originate from one sample, sequenced in a study of CD8 T cells in ankylosing spondylitis. TCRdb reanalysed the 5' RACE reads using MiXCR and keeps one entry per CDR3 protein. The sample holds 250,000 to 300,000 distinct CDR3 sequences; about 19% are singletons and the top ten take roughly 8.3%. Sequencing was performed on blood, either unsorted or a sorted T cell fraction (not recorded which). The receptors here all came from a male donor with ankylosing spondylitis or in good health (not recorded which).

This clonotype has at least ten counts. This rearrangement joins TRBV29-1 to TRBJ2-6; no reliable D call. V lost 3 bases, J lost 1 base, and 4 bases lay in between. Germline assignment: CDR1 SQVTM and CDR2 ANQGSEA. CDR3 size: 13 residues. This chain's CDR3 is CSVDGSGANVLTF. In nucleotides, the CDR3 is TGCAGCGTTGATGGTTCTGGGGCCAACGTCCTGACTTTC.

The chain has TRBV7-6 and TRBJ2-6; D is uncertain. CDR1 SGHVS and CDR2 FNYEAQ come from the germline V gene. The CDR3 runs to 12 residues. Trimming pared 1 base from V and 16 bases from J, leaving 11 bases between. This CDR3 is CASSLELGVLTF. For the CDR3, the DNA is TGTGCCAGCAGCTTAGAGTTGGGTGTGCTGACTTTC.

J is TRBJ2-1 and V is TRBV6-4, with 11 bases matching TRBD2. The CDR3 contains 22 residues. Trimming cost V 3 bases and J 2 bases; bases outside gene matches: 21. Per germline, CDR1 MRHNA and CDR2 SNTAGT. The CDR3 sequence is CASSESSSGGDVELQAYNEQFF. The CDR3 region has the DNA TGTGCCAGCAGTGAATCGAGTAGCGGGGGGGACGTCGAACTGCAAGCCTACAATGAGCAGTTCTTC.

In this sample, this clonotype turned up a few times. The V gene is TRBV27, the J gene TRBJ1-2; D unclear. The V and J ends lost 6 bases and 13 bases respectively, with 21 bases between them. This CDR3 comprises 13 residues. Germline CDR1 is MNHEY and CDR2 is SMNVEV (reference sequence). The CDR3 DNA is TGTGCCAGCAGAGACCGGGGTACAAAGGAGGGCACCTTC. It encodes CASRDRGTKEGTF.

The sample holds many counts of this clonotype. The chain uses TRBV20-1 and TRBJ2-1, with a weak D call TRBD2 (6 bases). V lost 0 bases to trimming and J lost 7 bases, with 13 bases between them. Per the germline V gene, CDR1 is DFQATT and CDR2 is SNEGSKA (reference sequence). The CDR3 length is 14 residues. The CDR3 loop reads CSAREAGFLNEQFF. DNA for the CDR3: TGCAGTGCTAGAGAGGCGGGATTTTTGAATGAGCAGTTCTTC.

This clonotype appeared many times. V gene TRBV12-3 or TRBV12-4 combines with J gene TRBJ2-3; TRBD2 aligns across 11 bases. This CDR3 spans 15 amino acids. V shed 6 bases, J shed 6 bases, and the junction held 8 bases outside the gene matches. CDR3 sequence: CASSQLAGVWDTQYF. CDR3 in DNA: TGTGCCAGCAGCCAACTAGCGGGGGTATGGGATACGCAGTATTTT.

The chain couples TRBV5-1 to TRBJ2-3; 11 bases agree with TRBD2. The CDR3 is 14 amino acids. The junction had 3 bases not matched to a gene; V was cut back by 4 bases and J by 5 bases. Per germline, CDR1 SGHRS and CDR2 YFSETQ. The CDR3 nucleotides are TGCGCCAGCAGCATAGCGGGGGGGCAAGATACGCAGTATTTT. As protein: CASSIAGGQDTQYF.

This clonotype was seen a handful of times. The chain uses TRBV10-3 and TRBJ2-3; D remains ambiguous. Trimming removed 10 bases from V and 4 bases from J, with 12 bases in between. Germline V gene sequence: CDR1 ENHRY, CDR2 SYGVKD. This CDR3 region has 12 residues. This CDR3 is CATRESADTQYF. DNA for the CDR3: TGTGCCACTAGGGAAAGCGCAGATACGCAGTATTTT.

This sequence joins TRBV7-9 and TRBJ2-1, with D perhaps matching TRBD2 (6 bases). V shed 3 bases and J shed 11 bases, with 20 bases lying between them. Germline loops: CDR1 SEHNR, CDR2 FQNEAQ (reference sequence). The CDR3 sequence is 15 residues long. CDR3 DNA: TGTGCCAGCAGCTTCCCCGCGGGACCGACATTACAGCAGTTCTTC. Translated, it gives CASSFPAGPTLQQFF.

V is TRBV5-1 and J is TRBJ2-5; the D gene is possibly TRBD1 (6 bases). Germline loops: CDR1 SGHRS, CDR2 YFSETQ. The CDR3 runs 17 residues. Deletions cut 2 bases from V and 4 bases from J, with 21 bases between. DNA of the CDR3: TGCGCCAGCAGCTTCATCCCCCGTACAGGGCTAGGAGAGACCCAGTACTTC. This sequence encodes CASSFIPRTGLGETQYF.

This rearrangement joins TRBV18 to TRBJ2-2, with TRBD1 matching over 8 bases. This CDR3 region has 15 residues. CDR1 is KGHSH and CDR2 is LQKENI in the germline V gene. V dropped 8 bases and J dropped 7; count of bases not matched to a gene: 12. CDR3 nucleotides: TGTGCCAGCGGCCGAGGGGACAGGACGCTCGGGGAGCTGTTTTTT. Its translation is CASGRGDRTLGELFF.

This chain connects TRBV5-1 to TRBJ2-3; 8 bases align to TRBD1. The CDR3 has 14 residues. Losses at the gene ends were 4 bases for V and 2 bases for J; bases not matched to a gene: 3. Germline V gene data show CDR1 as SGHRS and CDR2 as YFSETQ. For the CDR3, the DNA is TGCGCCAGCAGCCCAGGGGGCCCCACAGATACGCAGTATTTT. Its protein is CASSPGGPTDTQYF.

This clonotype appeared a few times. The chain links TRBV7-3 to TRBJ1-1; TRBD1 matches 9 bases. J lost 2 bases, V lost 4 bases, and 17 bases had no gene match. This CDR3 region has 19 residues. Germline V gene sequence: CDR1 SGHTA, CDR2 FQGTGA. CDR3 sequence (DNA): TGTGCCAGCAGCTCCTTAGGGGCATCGGGACAGGGAGCTAACACTGAAGCTTTCTTT. Translated, it gives CASSSLGASGQGANTEAFF.

The gene calls are TRBV20-1 and TRBJ1-5, with no clear D. CDR1 DFQATT and CDR2 SNEGSKA come from the germline V gene (reference sequence). Trimming took off 5 bases at V and 3 bases at J, with 11 bases between the two ends. The CDR3 runs 13 residues. The CDR3 loop is CSAEEAHNQPQHF. The CDR3, as DNA: TGCAGTGCTGAGGAGGCTCACAATCAGCCCCAGCATTTT.

V gene TRBV6-1 combines with J gene TRBJ1-3; no clear D gene. V was pared by 7 bases and J by 0 bases, with 19 bases between. Looked up from germline, CDR1 is MNHNS and CDR2 is SASEGT. The CDR3 sequence is 17 residues long. CDR3 coding DNA: TGTGCCAGCACCCCCTCCAGGCCTGCTGTCTCTGGAAACACCATATATTTT. Amino acids: CASTPSRPAVSGNTIYF.

This clonotype was observed a few times. This chain connects TRBV28 to TRBJ2-1, with 7 bases lining up with TRBD2. In germline, CDR1 is MDHEN, CDR2 SYDVKM. The ends lost 8 bases at V and 9 bases at J; junction bases unmatched: 7. The CDR3 consists of 12 residues. For the CDR3, the DNA is TGTGCCAGCGGCGGGAGAAAAGGTGAGCAGTTCTTC. It specifies CASGGRKGEQFF.

The rearrangement joins TRBV5-6 to TRBJ2-1, with D possibly TRBD2 on 5 matching bases. V lost 5 bases and J 4 bases, leaving 13 bases between the germline ends. CDR3 size: 14 residues. Germline V lookup: CDR1 SGHDT, CDR2 YYEEEE. The CDR3 bases are TGTGCCAGCAGTCAGCGGCCTTTTTACAATGAGCAGTTCTTC. This translates into CASSQRPFYNEQFF. Drawing the rest from reference TRBV5-6 and TRBJ2-1, the complete variable domain is DAGVTQSPTHLIKTRGQQVTLRCSPKSGHDTVSWYQQALGQGPQFIFQYYEEEERQRGNFPDRFSGHQFPNYSSELNVNALLLGDSALYLCASSQRPFYNEQFFGPGTRLTVL.

The table lists this clonotype with a few counts. The chain carries TRBV6-5 and TRBJ2-2, with D maybe TRBD1 (6 bases). CDR1 is MNHEY and CDR2 is SVGAGI in the germline V gene. Trimming shortened V by 4 bases and J by 0 bases, and 12 bases separated the two germline ends. This CDR3 spans 16 amino acids. In nucleotides, the CDR3 is TGTGCCAGCAGTTCCCAGCCAGGGGCGAACACCGGGGAGCTGTTTTTT. Its translation is CASSSQPGANTGELFF.

V is TRBV19 and J is TRBJ1-3, with D perhaps matching TRBD1 (5 bases). The CDR3 consists of 14 residues. Per the germline V gene, CDR1 is LNHDA and CDR2 is SQIVND (reference sequence). Between the trimmed V and J ends, which lost 7 bases and 0 bases, there was a span of 10 bases. The CDR3 sequence: CASNPGTSGNTIYF. In nucleotides, the CDR3 is TGTGCCAGTAATCCCGGGACCTCTGGAAACACCATATATTTT.

The chain links TRBV5-1 to TRBJ2-3; D call uncertain. V shed 2 bases and J shed 5 bases, with 15 bases lying between them. Looked up from germline, CDR1 is SGHRS and CDR2 is YFSETQ. This CDR3 spans 15 amino acids. The CDR3 is CASSLRTDTGDTQYF. The CDR3 coding sequence is TGCGCCAGCAGCTTAAGGACCGATACGGGAGATACGCAGTATTTT.

The V gene is TRBV12-3 or TRBV12-4, the J gene TRBJ2-7, with D tentatively TRBD2 (5 bases). This CDR3 has 14 residues. V lost 0 bases to trimming and J lost 4 bases, with 10 bases between them. The CDR3, as DNA: TGTGCCAGCAGTTTAGCGGGAGCTAATTACGAGCAGTACGTC. It encodes CASSLAGANYEQYV.

This clonotype came up a few times. V gene TRBV5-1 combines with J gene TRBJ1-4; no clear D gene. The CDR3 is made up of 14 amino acids. CDR1 and CDR2 (germline): SGHRS, YFSETQ. Trimming cost V 4 bases and J 6 bases, with 13 bases left between them. In DNA, the CDR3 is TGCGCCAGCAGCGAGGCGAGAGGCTATGAAAAACTGTTTTTT. It is translated as CASSEARGYEKLFF.

This clonotype occurred once. The rearrangement joins TRBV27 to TRBJ1-3, with TRBD1 matching over 11 bases. V shed 5 bases and J 4 bases; nucleotides not matched to a gene: 7. This CDR3 is built from 16 residues. Germline lookup yields CDR1 MNHEY and CDR2 SMNVEV (reference sequence). As DNA, the CDR3 is TGTGCCAGCAGTCTCCGGACAGGGGGCCTGGGAAACACCATATATTTT. Translating it yields CASSLRTGGLGNTIYF.

This clonotype was counted many times. The chain joins TRBV10-2 to TRBJ2-1, with 7 bases aligning to TRBD1. Germline loops: CDR1 WSHSY, CDR2 SAAADI. This CDR3 is 14 amino acids long. V trimming: 8 bases; J trimming: 4 bases; junction bases outside the gene matches: 8. This CDR3 is CASGVGTVYNEQFF. The CDR3 DNA reads TGCGCCAGCGGAGTTGGGACAGTTTACAATGAGCAGTTCTTC.

This rearrangement joins TRBV20-1 to TRBJ1-1; D gene uncertain. Germline V gives CDR1 DFQATT, CDR2 SNEGSKA (reference sequence). This CDR3 spans 13 amino acids. V dropped 0 bases and J dropped 1 base, with 6 bases sitting between them. CDR3 DNA sequence: TGCAGTGCTAGAGATCGGAAGAACACTGAAGCTTTCTTT. It specifies CSARDRKNTEAFF.